Each of the 8 T cell receptor beta chains below was sequenced from the same sample in a study of blood T cell repertoires in COVID-19. Assay: immunoSEQ multiplex PCR; the TCRdb copy retains only in-frame clones and omits some. In the table there are about 47,000 clones, approximately 78% of which are singletons. The specimen sequenced was peripheral blood. The receptors shown here come from a human donor with acute or convalescent COVID-19. The donor label of this sample is uncertain.

The CDR3 nucleotides read TGTGCCTGGAGGGGAACAGGGTCCCGGGGCTATGGCTACACCTTC. This sequence encodes CAWRGTGSRGYGYTF. The rearrangement uses TRBV30 and TRBJ1-2, with a tentative D call TRBD1 (6 bases). The CDR3 spans 15 residues. V shed 3 bases and J shed 4 bases, with 18 bases lying between them. The germline V gene has CDR1 GTSNPN and CDR2 SVGIG (reference sequence).

The genes are TRBV11-2 and TRBJ1-1; the D is unclear. Germline CDR1 is SGHAT and CDR2 is FQNNGV. The CDR3 consists of 14 residues. The germline V and J ends were trimmed by 1 base and 2 bases, with 8 bases remaining between them. This CDR3 reads CASSLGHQNTEAFF. The CDR3 region has the DNA TGTGCCAGCAGCTTAGGACACCAAAACACTGAAGCTTTCTTT.

The J gene is TRBJ1-4, the V gene TRBV29-1; no clear D. The CDR3 has 13 amino acids. Germline values: CDR1 SQVTM, CDR2 ANQGSEA. Trimming stripped 4 bases from V and 8 bases from J, with 14 bases between. The CDR3 region is CSVGRGTGEKLFF. The CDR3 DNA is TGCAGCGTTGGTCGCGGCACGGGGGAAAAACTGTTTTTT.

The V gene is TRBV5-4, the J gene TRBJ1-2, with TRBD1 matching over 11 bases. The CDR3 is made up of 17 amino acids. V lost 0 bases to trimming and J lost 5 bases; unmatched junction nucleotides: 9. The germline gives CDR1 SGHNT, CDR2 YYREEE (reference sequence). The CDR3 loop reads CASSLAGGQGAGYGYTF. The DNA for the CDR3 is TGTGCCAGCAGCTTGGCTGGAGGACAGGGGGCAGGTTATGGCTACACCTTC.

In its sample, this clone was seen a few times. CDR3 sequence (DNA): TGCAGCGCATCAGTGAACACTGAAGCTTTCTTT. Protein product: CSASVNTEAFF. The chain joins TRBV29-1 to TRBJ1-1; no reliable D call. From germline, CDR1 is SQVTM and CDR2 ANQGSEA. The V gene lost 7 bases and the J gene lost 0 bases, with 6 bases spanning the gap. CDR3 length: 11 amino acids. Variable domain in full (rest from reference TRBV29-1 and TRBJ1-1): SAVISQKPSRDICQRGTSLTIQCQVDSQVTMMFWYRQQPGQSLTLIATANQGSEATYESGFVIDKFPISRPNLTFSTLTVSNMSPEDSSIYLCSASVNTEAFFGQGTRLTVV.

This sequence joins TRBV30 and TRBJ1-1; maybe TRBD1 (5 bases). V lost 4 bases and J lost 2, with 17 bases in between. The CDR3 contains 15 residues. Germline V gene data show CDR1 as GTSNPN and CDR2 as SVGIG (reference sequence). CDR3 sequence reads: CAWTGSPSYNTEAFF. CDR3 nucleotide sequence: TGTGCCTGGACAGGGTCCCCGTCCTATAACACTGAAGCTTTCTTT.

The genes are TRBV11-2 and TRBJ1-2; D unresolved. Germline V lookup: CDR1 SGHAT, CDR2 FQNNGV. The V end was cut by 0 bases, the J end by 0 bases, with 11 bases between. The CDR3 consists of 16 residues. CDR3 residues: CASSLDPDSPNYGYTF. For the CDR3, the DNA is TGTGCCAGCAGCTTAGATCCCGATAGCCCTAACTATGGCTACACCTTC.

This clone was seen more than once but under ten times. The V gene is TRBV18, the J gene TRBJ2-3; 7 bases align to TRBD2. Losses at the gene ends were 0 bases for V and 6 bases for J; bases not matched to a gene: 3. This CDR3 spans 14 amino acids. Germline CDR1 and CDR2: KGHSH and LQKENI. The CDR3 DNA sequence: TGTGCCAGCTCACCACCCAGCGGGACGGATACGCAGTATTTT. It translates to CASSPPSGTDTQYF. The variable domain in full, with the rest retrieved from reference TRBV18 and TRBJ2-3, is NAGVMQNPRHLVRRRGQEARLRCSPMKGHSHVYWYRQLPEEGLKFMVYLQKENIIDESGMPKERFSAEFPKEGPSILRIQQVVRGDSAAYFCASSPPSGTDTQYFGPGTRLTVL.